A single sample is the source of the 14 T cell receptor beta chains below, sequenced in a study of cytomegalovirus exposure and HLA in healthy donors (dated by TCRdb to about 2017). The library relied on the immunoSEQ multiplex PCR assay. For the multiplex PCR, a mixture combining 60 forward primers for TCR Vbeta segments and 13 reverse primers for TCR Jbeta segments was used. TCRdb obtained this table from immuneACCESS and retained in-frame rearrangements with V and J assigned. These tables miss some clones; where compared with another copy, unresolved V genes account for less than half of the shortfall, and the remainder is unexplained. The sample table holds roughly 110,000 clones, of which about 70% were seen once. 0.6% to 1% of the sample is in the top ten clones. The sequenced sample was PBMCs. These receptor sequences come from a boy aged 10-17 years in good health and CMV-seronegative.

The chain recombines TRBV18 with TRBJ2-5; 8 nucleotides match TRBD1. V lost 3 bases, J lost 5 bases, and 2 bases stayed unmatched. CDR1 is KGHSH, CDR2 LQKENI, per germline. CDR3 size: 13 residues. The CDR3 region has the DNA TGTGCCAGCTCACCTTGGACAGGGGAGACCCAGTACTTC. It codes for CASSPWTGETQYF.

The CDR3, as DNA: TGCGCCAGCAGCTTAGGGACAGATTCCTACGAGCAGTACTTC. It specifies CASSLGTDSYEQYF. The chain joins TRBV5-1 to TRBJ2-7; TRBD1 matches 7 bases. V lost 2 bases and J lost 1; bases outside the gene matches: 3. CDR3 length: 14 amino acids. In germline, CDR1 is SGHRS, CDR2 YFSETQ.

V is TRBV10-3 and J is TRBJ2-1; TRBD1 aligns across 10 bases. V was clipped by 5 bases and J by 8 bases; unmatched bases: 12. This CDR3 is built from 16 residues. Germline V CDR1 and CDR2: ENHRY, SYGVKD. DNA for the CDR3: TGTGCCATCAGTCCTCCCGGGACAGGGGTTCCAGATGAGCAGTTCTTC. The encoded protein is CAISPPGTGVPDEQFF.

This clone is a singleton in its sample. The CDR3: CAWSVRGTFYQPQHF. In DNA form, the CDR3 reads TGTGCCTGGAGTGTACGGGGGACTTTTTATCAGCCCCAGCATTTT. This chain links TRBV30 with TRBJ1-5, with D perhaps TRBD1 (5 bases). Germline lookup yields CDR1 GTSNPN and CDR2 SVGIG (reference sequence). The CDR3 spans 15 residues. The germline V and J ends were trimmed by 0 bases and 5 bases, with 14 bases remaining between them.

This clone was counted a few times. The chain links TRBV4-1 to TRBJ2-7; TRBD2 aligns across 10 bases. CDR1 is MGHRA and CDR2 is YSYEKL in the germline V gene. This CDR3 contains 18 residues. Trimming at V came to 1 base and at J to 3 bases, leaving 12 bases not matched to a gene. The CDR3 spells CASSQGSVLAGAFYEQYF. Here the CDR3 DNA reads TGCGCCAGCAGCCAAGGGTCGGTTCTAGCGGGAGCCTTCTACGAGCAGTACTTC.

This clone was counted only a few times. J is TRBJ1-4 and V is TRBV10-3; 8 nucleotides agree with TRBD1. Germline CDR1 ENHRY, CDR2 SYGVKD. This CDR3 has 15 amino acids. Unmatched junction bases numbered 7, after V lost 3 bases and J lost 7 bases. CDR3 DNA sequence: TGTGCCATCAGTGAAAACCGGGACAGGAGTGAAAAACTGTTTTTT. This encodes CAISENRDRSEKLFF.

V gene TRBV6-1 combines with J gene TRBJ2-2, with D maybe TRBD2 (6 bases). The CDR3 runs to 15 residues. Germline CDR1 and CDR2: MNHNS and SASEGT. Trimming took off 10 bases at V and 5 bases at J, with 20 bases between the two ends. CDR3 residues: CAINPGTSWTGELFF. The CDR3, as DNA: TGTGCCATCAACCCCGGGACTTCTTGGACCGGGGAGCTGTTTTTT.

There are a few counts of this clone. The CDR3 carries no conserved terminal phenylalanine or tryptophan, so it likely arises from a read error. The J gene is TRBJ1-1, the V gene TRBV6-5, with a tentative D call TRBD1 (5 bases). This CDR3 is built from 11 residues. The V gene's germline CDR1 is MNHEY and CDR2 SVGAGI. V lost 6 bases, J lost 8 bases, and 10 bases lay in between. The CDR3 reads CASSRAGEAFV. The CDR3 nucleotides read TGTGCCAGCAGCCGAGCAGGGGAAGCTTTCGTT.

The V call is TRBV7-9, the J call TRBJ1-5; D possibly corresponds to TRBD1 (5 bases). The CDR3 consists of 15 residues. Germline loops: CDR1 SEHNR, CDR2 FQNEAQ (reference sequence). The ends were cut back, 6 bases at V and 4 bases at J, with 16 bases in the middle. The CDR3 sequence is CASSPTPRGNQPQHF. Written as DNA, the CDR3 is TGTGCCAGCAGTCCAACACCACGGGGGAATCAGCCCCAGCATTTT.

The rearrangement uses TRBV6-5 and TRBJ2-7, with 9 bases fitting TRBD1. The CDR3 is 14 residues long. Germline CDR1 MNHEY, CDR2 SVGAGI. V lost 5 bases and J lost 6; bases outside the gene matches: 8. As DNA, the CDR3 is TGTGCCAGCAGTCCGGACAGGGGTGGCCTCGAGCAGTACTTC. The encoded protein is CASSPDRGGLEQYF.

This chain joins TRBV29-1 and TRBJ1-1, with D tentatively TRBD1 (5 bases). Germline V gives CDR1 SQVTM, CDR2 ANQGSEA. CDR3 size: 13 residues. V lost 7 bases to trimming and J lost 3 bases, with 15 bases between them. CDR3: CSAGRGIDTEAFF. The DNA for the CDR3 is TGCAGCGCAGGGCGGGGGATCGACACTGAAGCTTTCTTT.

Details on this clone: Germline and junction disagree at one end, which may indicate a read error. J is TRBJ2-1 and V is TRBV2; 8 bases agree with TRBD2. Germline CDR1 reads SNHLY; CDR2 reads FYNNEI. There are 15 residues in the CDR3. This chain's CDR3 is CTSRSGRDFYNEQFF. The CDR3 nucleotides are TGTACCAGCAGAAGCGGGAGAGACTTTTACAATGAGCAGTTCTTC.

The CDR3 sequence is CASSSLSGNTIYF. Written as DNA, the CDR3 is TGTGCCAGCAGTTCACTATCTGGAAACACCATATATTTT. This chain links TRBV6-5 with TRBJ1-3; D gene unclear. Between the trimmed V and J ends, which lost 4 bases and 1 base, there was a span of 5 bases. The CDR3 sequence is 13 residues long. Germline CDR1 reads MNHEY; CDR2 reads SVGAGI.

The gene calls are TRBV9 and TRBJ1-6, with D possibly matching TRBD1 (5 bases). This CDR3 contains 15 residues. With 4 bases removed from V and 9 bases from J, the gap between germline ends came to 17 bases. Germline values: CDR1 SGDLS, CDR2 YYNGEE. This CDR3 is CASSPGDFGSSPLHF. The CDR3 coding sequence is TGTGCCAGCAGCCCCGGGGACTTTGGAAGTTCACCCCTCCACTTT.